This T cell receptor (beta chain) was found in a study of shared clonotypes between healthy human individuals. Study summary: Donors consisted of a couple of women and three men between 18 and 49. Each donor contributed plates that comprised three CD4 naive, three CD4 memory, two CD8 naive and one CD8 memory.

Sorted subsets were amplified in replicate PCRs using approximately 0.2 ug DNA, 30,000 to 35,000 T cell genomes. Clones were sequenced by immunoSEQ multiplex PCR, and TCRdb holds only the in-frame ones, with some missing. This table holds about 2.4 million clones, 93% found once. CD4+ cell separation produced CD45RA+ naive and CD45RA-negative memory subsets. CDR3 size: 13 residues. Trimming cost V 2 bases and J 1 base, with 6 bases left between them. CDR1 SGDLS and CDR2 YYNGEE come from the germline V gene. As regards this clone: Other DNA sequences in this sample translate to the same CDR3.

This sequence originates from a man between 18 and 35 years old in good health. Some clones in this sample may be carry-over from other donors' samples. The chain couples TRBV9 to TRBJ1-1, with D unclear. The material sequenced was naive CD4+ T cells from PBMCs. The subset: CD45RA+ positively selected. The CDR3 coding sequence is TGTGCCAGCAGCGTTAGACCGAACACTGAAGCTTTCTTT. Translated: CASSVRPNTEAFF.